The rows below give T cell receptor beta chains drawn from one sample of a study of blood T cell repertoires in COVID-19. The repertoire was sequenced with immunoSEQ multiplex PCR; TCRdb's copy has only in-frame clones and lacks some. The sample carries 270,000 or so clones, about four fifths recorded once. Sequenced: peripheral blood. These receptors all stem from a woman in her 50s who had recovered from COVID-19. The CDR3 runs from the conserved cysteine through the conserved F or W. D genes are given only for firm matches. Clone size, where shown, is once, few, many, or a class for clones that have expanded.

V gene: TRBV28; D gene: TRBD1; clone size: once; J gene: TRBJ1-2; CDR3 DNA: TGTGCCAGCAGTCTTACAGGGGGTGGCTATGGCTACACCTTC; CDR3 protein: CASSLTGGGYGYTF
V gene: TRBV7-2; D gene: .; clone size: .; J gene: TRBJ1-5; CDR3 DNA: TGTGCCAGCAGCTCCCAAGCCTTAAATCAGCCCCAGCATTTT; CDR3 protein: CASSSQALNQPQHF
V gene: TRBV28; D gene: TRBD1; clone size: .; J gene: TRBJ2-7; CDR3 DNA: TGTGCCAGCATAGGGGGACAGGGGGTCGAGCAGTACTTC; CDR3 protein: CASIGGQGVEQYF
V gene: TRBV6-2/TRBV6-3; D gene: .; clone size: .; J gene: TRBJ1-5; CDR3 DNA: TGTGCCAGCAGTTACTCTGGCAGCTCTAGAAATCAGCCCCAGCATTTT; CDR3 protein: CASSYSGSSRNQPQHF
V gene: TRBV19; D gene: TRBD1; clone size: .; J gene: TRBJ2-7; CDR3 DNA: TGTGCCAGTAGTATCCAGGGGGCTTTTTACGAGCAGTACTTC; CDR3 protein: CASSIQGAFYEQYF
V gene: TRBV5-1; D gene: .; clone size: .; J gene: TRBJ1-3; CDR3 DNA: TGCGCCAGCAGATCGGACAGCCTTTCTGGAAACACCATATATTTT; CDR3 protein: CASRSDSLSGNTIYF
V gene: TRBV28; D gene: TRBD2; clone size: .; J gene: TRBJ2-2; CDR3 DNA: TGTGCCAGCAGCATCGGGACTAGCGGGAGAGGGGAGCTGTTTTTT; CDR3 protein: CASSIGTSGRGELFF
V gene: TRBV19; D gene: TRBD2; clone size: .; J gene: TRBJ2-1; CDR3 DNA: TGTGCCAGTAGTACCGGGACTAGCGGGAAGGCCGAGCAGTTCTTC; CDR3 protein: CASSTGTSGKAEQFF
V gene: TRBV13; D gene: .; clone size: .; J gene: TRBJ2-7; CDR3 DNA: TGTGCCAGCAGCTTAGGGAGGCGCCCACAGTACTTC; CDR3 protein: CASSLGRRPQYF
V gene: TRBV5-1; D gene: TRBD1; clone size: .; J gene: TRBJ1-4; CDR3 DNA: TGCGCCAGCAGCTTGGCCAGGCAGGGGGTAACTGAAAAACTGTTTTTT; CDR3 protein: CASSLARQGVTEKLFF
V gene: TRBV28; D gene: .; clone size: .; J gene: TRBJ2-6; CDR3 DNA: TGTGCCAGCAGTTCATCTGGGGCCAACGTCCTGACTTTC; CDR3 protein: CASSSSGANVLTF
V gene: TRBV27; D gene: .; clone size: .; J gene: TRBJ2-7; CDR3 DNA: TGTGCCAGCAGTTTATATCAGGCCTACGAGCAGTACTTC; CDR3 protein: CASSLYQAYEQYF
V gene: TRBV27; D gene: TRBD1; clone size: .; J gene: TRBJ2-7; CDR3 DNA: TGTGCCAGGACCGGGACAGGGGACTCCTACGAGCAGTACTTC; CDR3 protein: CARTGTGDSYEQYF
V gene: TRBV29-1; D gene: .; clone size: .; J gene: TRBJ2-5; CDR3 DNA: TGCAGCGTTGACCAGGGGCTTGGGGAGACCCAGTACTTC; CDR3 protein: CSVDQGLGETQYF
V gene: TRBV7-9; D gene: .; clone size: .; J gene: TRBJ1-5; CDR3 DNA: TGTGCCAGCAGCCCCGGGGGGGGCCTCAATCAGCCCCAGCATTTT; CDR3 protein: CASSPGGGLNQPQHF
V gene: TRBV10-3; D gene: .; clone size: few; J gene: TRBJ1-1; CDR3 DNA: TGTGCCATCAGTGGGCGTGGGGGCCAAATGAACACTGAAGCTTTCTTT; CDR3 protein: CAISGRGGQMNTEAFF
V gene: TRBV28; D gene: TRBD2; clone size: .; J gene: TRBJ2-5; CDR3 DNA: TGTGCCAGCAGTTTATCAGCTAGCGGTGGCCAAGAGACCCAGTACTTC; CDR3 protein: CASSLSASGGQETQYF
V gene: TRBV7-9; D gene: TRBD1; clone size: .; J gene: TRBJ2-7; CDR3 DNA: TGTGCCAGCAGCTACTTTGGGACAGGCGCCTACGAGCAGTACTTC; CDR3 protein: CASSYFGTGAYEQYF
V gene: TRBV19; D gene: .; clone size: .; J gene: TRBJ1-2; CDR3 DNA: TGTGCCAGTAGTCGCCCAGACAGACTCTATGGCTACACCTTC; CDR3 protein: CASSRPDRLYGYTF
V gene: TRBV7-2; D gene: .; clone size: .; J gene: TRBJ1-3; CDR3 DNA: TGTGCCAGCAGCACTGCGTCGAACTCTGGAAACACCATATATTTT; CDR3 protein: CASSTASNSGNTIYF
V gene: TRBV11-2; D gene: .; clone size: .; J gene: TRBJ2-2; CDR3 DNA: TGTGCCAGCAGCAGAGGGTACACCGGGGAGCTGTTTTTT; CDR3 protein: CASSRGYTGELFF
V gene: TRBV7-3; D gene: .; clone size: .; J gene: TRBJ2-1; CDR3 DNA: TGTGCCAGCAGCCCAAACGCTAGGGTCGGGGGCAATGAGCAGTTCTTC; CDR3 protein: CASSPNARVGGNEQFF
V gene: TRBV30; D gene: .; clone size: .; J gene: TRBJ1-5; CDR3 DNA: TGTGCCTGGGGGACTCAAAGCAATCAGCCCCAGCATTTT; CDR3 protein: CAWGTQSNQPQHF
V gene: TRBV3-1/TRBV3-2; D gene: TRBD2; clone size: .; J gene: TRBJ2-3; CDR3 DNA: TGTGCCAGCAATCAACTAGCGGGGGGGAGAGATACGCAGTATTTT; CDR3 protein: CASNQLAGGRDTQYF
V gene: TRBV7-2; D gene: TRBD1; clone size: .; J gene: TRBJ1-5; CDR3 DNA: TGTGCCAGCAGCCACGCCGGGACAGACAATCAGCCCCAGCATTTT; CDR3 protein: CASSHAGTDNQPQHF
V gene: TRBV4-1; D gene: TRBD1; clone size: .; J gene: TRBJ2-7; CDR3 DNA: TGCGCCAGCAGCCAAGGCCAGGGGGTCCACGAGCAGTACTTC; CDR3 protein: CASSQGQGVHEQYF
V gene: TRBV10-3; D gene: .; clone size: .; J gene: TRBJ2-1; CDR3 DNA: TGTGCCATCAGCCTAAATTCCGACAATGAGCAGTTCTTC; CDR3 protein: CAISLNSDNEQFF
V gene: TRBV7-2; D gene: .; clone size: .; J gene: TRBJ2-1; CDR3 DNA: TGTGCCAGCAGCCCCCGGGTACGAAATGAGCAGTTCTTC; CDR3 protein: CASSPRVRNEQFF
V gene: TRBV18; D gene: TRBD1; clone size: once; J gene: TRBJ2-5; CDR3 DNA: TGTGCCAGCTCACCCCAGACAGGGTTTGAGACCCAGTACTTC; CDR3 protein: CASSPQTGFETQYF
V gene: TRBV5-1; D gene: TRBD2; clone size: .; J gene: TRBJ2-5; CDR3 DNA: TGCGCCAGCAGTTTAGGAGATTCGGGAGGGCGGAGAGAGACCCAGTACTTC; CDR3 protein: CASSLGDSGGRRETQYF
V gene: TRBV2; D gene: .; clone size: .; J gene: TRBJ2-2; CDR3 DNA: TGTGCCAGCAGTGTTGTGGGGGCTGGCACCGGGGAGCTGTTTTTT; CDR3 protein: CASSVVGAGTGELFF
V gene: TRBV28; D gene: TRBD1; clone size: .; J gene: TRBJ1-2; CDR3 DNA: TGTGCCAGCAGTTTGGGACAGGGGGCTCGCGGCTACACCTTC; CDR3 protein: CASSLGQGARGYTF
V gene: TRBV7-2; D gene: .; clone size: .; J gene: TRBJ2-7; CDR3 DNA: TGTGCCAGCCGCTATATGGGGCCCTCCTACGAGCAGTACTTC; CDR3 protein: CASRYMGPSYEQYF
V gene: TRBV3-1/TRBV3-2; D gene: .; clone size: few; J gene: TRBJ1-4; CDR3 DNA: TGTGCCAGCAGCCTAACAGCAACTAATGAAAAACTGTTTTTT; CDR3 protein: CASSLTATNEKLFF
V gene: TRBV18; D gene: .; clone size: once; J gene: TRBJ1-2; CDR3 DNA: TGTGCCAGCTCACTCGACACCGAAGGCGACTATGGCTACACCTTC; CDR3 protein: CASSLDTEGDYGYTF
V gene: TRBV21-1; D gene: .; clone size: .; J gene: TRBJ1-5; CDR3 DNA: TGTGCCAGCAGCAATCATTGGACAGGACAAAATCAGCCCCAGCATTTT; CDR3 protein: CASSNHWTGQNQPQHF
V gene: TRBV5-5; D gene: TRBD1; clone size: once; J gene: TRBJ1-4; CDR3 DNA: TGTGCCACACAACCGGACCGGGACAGGGTAGGAAAACTGTTTTTT; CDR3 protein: CATQPDRDRVGKLFF